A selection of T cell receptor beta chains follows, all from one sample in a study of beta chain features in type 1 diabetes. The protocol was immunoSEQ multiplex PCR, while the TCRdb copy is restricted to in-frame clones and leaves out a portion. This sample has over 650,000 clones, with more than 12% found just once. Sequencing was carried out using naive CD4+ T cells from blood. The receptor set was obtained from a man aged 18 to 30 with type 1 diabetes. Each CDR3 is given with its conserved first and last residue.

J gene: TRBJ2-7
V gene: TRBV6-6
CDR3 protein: CASSYYSGGSYEQYF

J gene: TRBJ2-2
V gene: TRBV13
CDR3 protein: CASLTSGASYTGELFF

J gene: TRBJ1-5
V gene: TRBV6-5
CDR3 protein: CASTSRARGNQPQHF

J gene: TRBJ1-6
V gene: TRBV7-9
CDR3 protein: CASSLATGRMSNSPLHF

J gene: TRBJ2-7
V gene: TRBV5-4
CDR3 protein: CASSFPTSYEQYF

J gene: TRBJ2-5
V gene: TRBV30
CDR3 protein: CALTTGTTQYF

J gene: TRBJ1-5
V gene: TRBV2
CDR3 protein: CASSAREQPQHF

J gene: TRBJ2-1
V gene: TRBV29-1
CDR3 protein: CSAGWRFSYNEQFF

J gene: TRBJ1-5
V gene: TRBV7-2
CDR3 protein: CASSLLIGQPQHF

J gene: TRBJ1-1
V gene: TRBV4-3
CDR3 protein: CASSPTGNTEAFF

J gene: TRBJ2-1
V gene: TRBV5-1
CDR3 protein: CASSLGTGNEQFF

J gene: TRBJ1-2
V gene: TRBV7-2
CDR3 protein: CASSLDAGYRHGYTF

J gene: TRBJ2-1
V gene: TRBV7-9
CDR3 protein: CASSPYNEQFF

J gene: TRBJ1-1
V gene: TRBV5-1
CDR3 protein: CASSPDRGTTEAFF

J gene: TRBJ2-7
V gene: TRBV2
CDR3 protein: CATSRGSYEQYF

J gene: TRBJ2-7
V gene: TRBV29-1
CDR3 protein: CSVEPGQRSSEQYF

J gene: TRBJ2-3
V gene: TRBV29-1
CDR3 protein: CSVTGTSTDTQYF

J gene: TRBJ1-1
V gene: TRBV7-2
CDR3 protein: CASSLATGLNTEAFF

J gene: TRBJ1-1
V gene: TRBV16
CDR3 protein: CASSQLGVNTEAFF

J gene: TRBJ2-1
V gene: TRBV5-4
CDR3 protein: CASSSSGSGAAYNEQFF

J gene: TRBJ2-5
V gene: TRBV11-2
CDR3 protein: CASSLDLGAQETQYF

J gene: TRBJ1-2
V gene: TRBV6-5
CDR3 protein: CASSFRTGLGSGYTF

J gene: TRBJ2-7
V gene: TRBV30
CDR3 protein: CAWRARTGFYEQYF

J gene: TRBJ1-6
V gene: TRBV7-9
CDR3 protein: CASRAGQGPLHF

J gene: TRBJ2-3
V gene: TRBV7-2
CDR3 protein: CASSSYLSQQYF

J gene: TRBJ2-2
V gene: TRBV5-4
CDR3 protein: CASSLLTAPNTGELFF

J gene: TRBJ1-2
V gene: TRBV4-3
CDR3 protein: CASSQADRSNGYTF

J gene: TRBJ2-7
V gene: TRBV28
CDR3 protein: CASRGTGQAYEQYF

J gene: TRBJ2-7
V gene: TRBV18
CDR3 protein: CASSPQTGSEQYF

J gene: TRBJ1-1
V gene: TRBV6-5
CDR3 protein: CASRPGQGAYTEAFF

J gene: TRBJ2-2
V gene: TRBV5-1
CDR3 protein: CASSFGRVAGTGELFF

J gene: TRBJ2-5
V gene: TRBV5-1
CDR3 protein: CASSPRLADQETQYF

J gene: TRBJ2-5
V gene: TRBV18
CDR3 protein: CASSPLTSGGSETQYF

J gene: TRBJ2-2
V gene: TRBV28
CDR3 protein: CASGRDTGELFF

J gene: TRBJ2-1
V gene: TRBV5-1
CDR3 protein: CASSFARTSGSYNEQFF

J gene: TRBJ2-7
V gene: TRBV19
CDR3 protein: CASSTGTANYEQYF

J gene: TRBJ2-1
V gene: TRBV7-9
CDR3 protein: CASSSSGPYNEQFF

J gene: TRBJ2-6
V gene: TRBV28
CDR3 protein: CASSLRSGQAHSGANVLTF

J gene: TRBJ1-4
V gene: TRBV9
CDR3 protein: CASSHPRARRTGGREKLFF

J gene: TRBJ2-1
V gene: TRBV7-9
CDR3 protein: CASSPLRLHEQFF

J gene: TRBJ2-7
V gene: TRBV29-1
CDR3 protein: CSVEGTGTYEQYF

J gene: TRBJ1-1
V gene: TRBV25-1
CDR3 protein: CASSLLSGNTEAFF

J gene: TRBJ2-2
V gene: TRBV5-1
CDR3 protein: CASRENTGELFF

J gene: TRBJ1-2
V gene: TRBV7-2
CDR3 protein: CASSSEVYGYTF

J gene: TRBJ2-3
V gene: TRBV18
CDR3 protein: CASSLTGGGTDTQYF

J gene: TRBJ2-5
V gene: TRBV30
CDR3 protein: CAWSVRASSTGTQYF

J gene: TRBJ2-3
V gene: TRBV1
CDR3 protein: CTSSQDPGTRGTDTQYF

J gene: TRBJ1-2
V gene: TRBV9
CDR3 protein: CASSNHFRGDGEYNYGYTF

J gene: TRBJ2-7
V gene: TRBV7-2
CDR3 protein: CASSLEAGGIHEQYF

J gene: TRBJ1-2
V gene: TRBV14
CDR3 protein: CASSATGRGYTF

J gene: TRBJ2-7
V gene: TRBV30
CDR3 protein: CAWSGGRALKQYF

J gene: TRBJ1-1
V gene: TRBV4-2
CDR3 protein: CASSQDTAAVTAFF